Included here is one T cell receptor beta chain sequence, with context. The sample belongs to a study of cytomegalovirus exposure and HLA in healthy donors. The PCR employed 60 Vbeta primers together with 13 Jbeta primers. Sequencing used immunoSEQ multiplex PCR; TCRdb keeps in-frame clones, though not all of them. The sample consists of approximately 100,000 clones, roughly 84% of them appearing once. Germline-derived CDR1 and CDR2 are SGHRS and YFSETQ. V trimming: 4 bases; J trimming: 5 bases; junction bases outside the gene matches: 7. This CDR3 comprises 14 residues. Sequencing was performed on PBMCs. This chain uses TRBV5-1 with TRBJ1-1; 8 bases fit TRBD1. The origin of this receptor is a woman under 30 in good health and CMV-seronegative. The CDR3 here is CASSPTGERTEAFF. The CDR3 DNA sequence: TGCGCCAGCAGCCCGACAGGGGAGAGAACTGAAGCTTTCTTT. Full variable domain (outside the CDR3, taken from reference TRBV5-1 and TRBJ1-1): KAGVTQTPRYLIKTRGQQVTLSCSPISGHRSVSWYQQTPGQGLQFLFEYFSETQRNKGNFPGRFSGRQFSNSRSEMNVSTLELGDSALYLCASSPTGERTEAFFGQGTRLTVV.